These T cell receptor beta chains were read from a single sample in a study of beta chain features in type 1 diabetes. Sequencing used immunoSEQ multiplex PCR; TCRdb keeps in-frame clones, though not all of them. The sample records about 150,000 clones, 11% being singletons. What was sequenced was central memory CD4+ T cells from blood. The receptors stem from a man between 18 and 29 years old in good health. Both conserved end residues are trimmed from each CDR3. The order of the fields is V gene, J gene, CDR3 protein.

>TRBV14|TRBJ1-3
ASSQSLGNTIY
>TRBV4-2|TRBJ2-3
ASSQETSGGRRDTQY
>TRBV19|TRBJ2-4
ASSIHRTGTVDIQY
>TRBV5-1|TRBJ2-1
ASSSTSNNEQF
>TRBV28|TRBJ2-5
ASSSLAGGFQETQY
>TRBV5-1|TRBJ2-2
ASSLVGKGTGELF
>TRBV19|TRBJ2-6
ASTKDSVSGANVLT
>TRBV18|TRBJ1-5
ASSVRLDREGQPQH
>TRBV19|TRBJ2-1
ASSRGNGAEQF
>TRBV6-6|TRBJ2-7
ASSSPGRASSYEQY
>TRBV15|TRBJ2-1
ATRAGVLSYNEQF
>TRBV6-1|TRBJ2-7
ASSESRTGGYEQY
>TRBV4-3|TRBJ2-3
ASSQTPSGGADTQY
>TRBV6-5|TRBJ2-7
ASSPGQGRSYEQY
>TRBV7-2|TRBJ2-3
ASSRTSGGLTDTQY
>TRBV5-4|TRBJ1-2
ASSDRVSVGGYT
>TRBV7-2|TRBJ2-4
ASSSAGTGSDVGKNIQY
>TRBV9|TRBJ2-1
ASSPSGSSYNEQF
>TRBV28|TRBJ1-2
ASSPSGYT
>TRBV11-1|TRBJ2-2
ASSFKANTGELF